A single TCR beta chain is shown here with its context. Per the study methods: Amplification with reference gene primers provided the estimates of nucleated cell counts. Some clones are missing from TCRdb's copy, which holds only in-frame ones; the method was immunoSEQ multiplex PCR. That table gives V, J and clone size, and the DNA gave D and trimming. The sample gives roughly 49,000 clones, 70% to 90% of which show up once; about 4% is in the top ten. This sample is drawn from a study of blood T cell repertoires in COVID-19. The trim removed 4 bases at V and 4 bases at J, leaving 8 bases unmatched. This CDR3 contains 14 residues. Germline values: CDR1 GTSNPN, CDR2 SVGIG (reference sequence).

The chain couples TRBV30 to TRBJ1-2, with 8 bases fitting TRBD1. Sequencing used peripheral blood. This clonotype originated in a man older than 75 with active COVID-19. This CDR3 reads CAWKGTGPPYGYTF. CDR3 sequence (DNA): TGTGCCTGGAAAGGGACAGGTCCTCCCTATGGCTACACCTTC.